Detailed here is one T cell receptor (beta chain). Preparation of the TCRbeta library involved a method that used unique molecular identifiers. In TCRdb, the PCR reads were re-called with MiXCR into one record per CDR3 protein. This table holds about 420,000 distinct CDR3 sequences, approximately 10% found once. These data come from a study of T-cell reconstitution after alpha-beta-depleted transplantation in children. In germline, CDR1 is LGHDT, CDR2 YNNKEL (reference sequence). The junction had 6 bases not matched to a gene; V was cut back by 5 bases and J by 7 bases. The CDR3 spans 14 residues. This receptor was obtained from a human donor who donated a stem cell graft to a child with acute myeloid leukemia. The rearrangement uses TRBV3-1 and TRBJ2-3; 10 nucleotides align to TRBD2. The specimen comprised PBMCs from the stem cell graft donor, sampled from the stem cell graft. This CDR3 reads CASSGLAVPNTQYF. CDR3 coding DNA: TGTGCCAGCAGCGGACTAGCGGTCCCAAATACGCAGTATTTT.